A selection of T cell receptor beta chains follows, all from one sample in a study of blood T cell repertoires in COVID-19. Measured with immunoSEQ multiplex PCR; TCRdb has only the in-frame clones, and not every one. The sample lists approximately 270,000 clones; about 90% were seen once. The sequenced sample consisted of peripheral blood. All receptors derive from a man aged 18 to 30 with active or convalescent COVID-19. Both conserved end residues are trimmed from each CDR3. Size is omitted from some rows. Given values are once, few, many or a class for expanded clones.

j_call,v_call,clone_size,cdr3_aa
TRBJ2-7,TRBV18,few,ASSPTTGRAYEQY
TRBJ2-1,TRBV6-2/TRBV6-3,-,ASSDRVQKDEQF
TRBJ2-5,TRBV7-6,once,ASSLATSDQETQY
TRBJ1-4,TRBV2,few,ASSEAMRANEKLF
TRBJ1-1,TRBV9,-,ASSVAGAEAF
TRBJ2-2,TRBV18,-,ASSPLDRGPDTGELF
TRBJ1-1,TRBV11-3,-,ASSPSGVTEAF
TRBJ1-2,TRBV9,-,ASSRDNQGYGYT
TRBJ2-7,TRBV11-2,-,ASSLAQGYEQY
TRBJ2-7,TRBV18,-,ASSPLRTGYEQY
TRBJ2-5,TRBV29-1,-,SVERHSQETQY
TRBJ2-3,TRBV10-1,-,ASSEWRGGSPDTQY
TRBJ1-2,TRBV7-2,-,ASSTDRVGGYT
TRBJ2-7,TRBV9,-,ASSEGGTASYEQY
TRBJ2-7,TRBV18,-,ASSPLGTGTYEQY
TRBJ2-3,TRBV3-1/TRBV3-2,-,ASSHFTDTQY
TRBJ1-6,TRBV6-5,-,ASRAGTSNSPLH
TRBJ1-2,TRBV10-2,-,ASSEEYGYT
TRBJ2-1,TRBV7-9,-,ASSLFRDWPQEQF
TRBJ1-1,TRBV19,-,ASRIDSFMNTEAF
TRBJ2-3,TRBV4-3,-,ASSPRLAKDTQY
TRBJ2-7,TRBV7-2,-,ASSRDRNSYEQY
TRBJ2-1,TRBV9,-,ASSGGSIYNEQF
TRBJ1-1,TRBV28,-,ASSSGGQNTEAF
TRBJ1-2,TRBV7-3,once,ASSSPGQGNGYT
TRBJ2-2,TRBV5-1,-,ASAPGTDTGELF
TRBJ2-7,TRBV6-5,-,ASSYSGVTYEQY
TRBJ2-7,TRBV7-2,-,ASSLWASGHYSYEQY
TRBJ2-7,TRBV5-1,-,ASSLGRFPTSYEQY
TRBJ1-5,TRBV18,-,ASSPPGGSRPQH
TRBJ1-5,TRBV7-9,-,AREKEYSNQPQH
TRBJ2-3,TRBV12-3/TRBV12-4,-,ASSLLGSDTQY
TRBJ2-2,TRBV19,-,ASSRTGQLTGELF
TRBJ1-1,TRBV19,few,ASSIGGQGRNTEAF
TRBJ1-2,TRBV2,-,ASSPGTGFSGYT
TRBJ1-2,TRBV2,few,ASSADRLYGYT
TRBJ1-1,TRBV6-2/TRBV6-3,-,ASSSGAEAF
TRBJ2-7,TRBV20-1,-,SASPLVSYEQY
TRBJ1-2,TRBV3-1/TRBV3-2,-,ASSHQTGYT
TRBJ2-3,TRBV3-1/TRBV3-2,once,ASSQGRDRVTDTQY
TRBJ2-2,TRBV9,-,ASSGSQLARLGGELF
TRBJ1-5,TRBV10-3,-,AISQGHSSNQPQH
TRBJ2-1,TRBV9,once,ASSVPRESVTSYNEQF
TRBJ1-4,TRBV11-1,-,ASSRTGADEKLF
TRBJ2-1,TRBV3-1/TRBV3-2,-,ASSPLAGGPRDEQF
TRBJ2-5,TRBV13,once,ASSYRDRGLETQY
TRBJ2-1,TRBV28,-,ASSLWAGDAQKQF
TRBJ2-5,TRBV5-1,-,ASSLVFSQETQY
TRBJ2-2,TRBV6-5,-,ASRPPASGELF
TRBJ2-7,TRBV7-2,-,ASSQSGTSGSRYSYEQY
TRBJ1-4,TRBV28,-,ASRATWGGGEKLF
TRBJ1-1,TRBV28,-,ASSSVRQGVRLF
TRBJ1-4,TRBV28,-,ASSLQGLHEKLF
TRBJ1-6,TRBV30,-,AWMVGGNSPLH
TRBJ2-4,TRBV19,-,ASSPSNRDRGIRVVKNIQY